The 13 T cell receptor beta chains in this list originate from one sample, sequenced in a study of blood T cell repertoires in COVID-19. Profiling relied on immunoSEQ multiplex PCR, and the TCRdb table lists in-frame clones only, not all of them. This sample carries roughly 180,000 clones, around 83% of them seen once, and the ten largest clones take less than 3.5%. The sample taken for sequencing was peripheral blood. The receptors derive from a woman aged 30 to 39 with active or convalescent COVID-19.

The rearrangement links TRBV30 to TRBJ1-5, with D uncertain. The V gene lost 3 bases and the J gene lost 0 bases, with 6 bases spanning the gap. From germline, CDR1 is GTSNPN and CDR2 SVGIG (reference sequence). The CDR3 loop spans 13 amino acids. CDR3 sequence: CAWSRYSNQPQHF. In DNA, the CDR3 is TGTGCCTGGAGCCGTTATAGCAATCAGCCCCAGCATTTT.

The V gene is TRBV5-1, the J gene TRBJ1-1; TRBD1 matches 8 bases. Per the germline V gene, CDR1 is SGHRS and CDR2 is YFSETQ. V lost 4 bases to trimming and J lost 4 bases; unmatched junction nucleotides: 6. CDR3 size: 14 residues. The CDR3 spells CASSRQGLGTEAFF. CDR3 nucleotide sequence: TGCGCCAGCAGCCGACAGGGGTTGGGCACTGAAGCTTTCTTT.

V usage is TRBV5-1 and J usage is TRBJ2-3; TRBD2 aligns across 13 bases. This CDR3 is built from 16 residues. In germline, CDR1 is SGHRS, CDR2 YFSETQ. J was trimmed by 3 bases and V by 4 bases; bases with no gene match: 5. As DNA, the CDR3 is TGCGCCAGCAGCGCCGGACTAGCGGGAGAGACAGATACGCAGTATTTT. Protein sequence: CASSAGLAGETDTQYF.

The rearrangement joins TRBV10-3 to TRBJ1-2; D unclear. The germline gives CDR1 ENHRY, CDR2 SYGVKD. V was shortened by 4 bases and J by 0 bases, with 6 bases between the two germline ends. The CDR3 is 13 amino acids. For the CDR3, the DNA is TGTGCCATCAGTGTGGGCACTAACTATGGCTACACCTTC. Its protein is CAISVGTNYGYTF.

This clone came up once. The chain is built from TRBV9 and TRBJ2-7; TRBD1 aligns across 7 bases. The V and J ends lost 0 bases and 2 bases, in that order; junction bases with no gene match: 2. The CDR3 covers 14 residues. Germline CDR1 and CDR2: SGDLS and YYNGEE. The CDR3 region is CASSVGQGTYEQYF. Here the CDR3 DNA reads TGTGCCAGCAGCGTAGGACAGGGCACCTACGAGCAGTACTTC.

The chain carries TRBV28 and TRBJ1-1; D perhaps matches TRBD1 (5 bases). CDR1 is MDHEN and CDR2 is SYDVKM in the germline V gene. The CDR3 is made up of 15 amino acids. The ends were cut back, 4 bases at V and 2 bases at J, with 14 bases in the middle. The chain's CDR3 is CASSYRSGGNTEAFF. CDR3 in DNA: TGTGCCAGCAGTTATAGATCGGGGGGAAACACTGAAGCTTTCTTT. The complete variable domain, with remaining parts taken from reference TRBV28 and TRBJ1-1, reads DVKVTQSSRYLVKRTGEKVFLECVQDMDHENMFWYRQDPGLGLRLIYFSYDVKMKEKGDIPEGYSVSREKKERFSLILESASTNQTSMYLCASSYRSGGNTEAFFGQGTRLTVV.

The J gene is TRBJ2-3, the V gene TRBV5-1, with D hard to call. Germline CDR1 and CDR2: SGHRS and YFSETQ. Trimming pared 1 base from V and 1 base from J, leaving 10 bases between. The CDR3 loop spans 15 amino acids. The CDR3 DNA follows: TGCGCCAGCAGCTTGTCAACAGCCCGCACAGATACGCAGTATTTT. Translated, it gives CASSLSTARTDTQYF.

The V gene is TRBV29-1, the J gene TRBJ2-1, with TRBD2 as a possible D gene (5 bases). Trimming cost V 8 bases and J 5 bases, with 13 bases left between them. CDR3 size: 12 residues. Germline-derived CDR1 and CDR2 are SQVTM and ANQGSEA. The CDR3 DNA follows: TGCAGCACCCGAGAGGGAAACAATGAGCAGTTCTTC. This encodes CSTREGNNEQFF.

This sequence joins TRBV6-1 and TRBJ1-1, with D possibly TRBD1 on 5 matching bases. V dropped 2 bases and J dropped 5 bases, with 18 bases sitting between them. Per germline, CDR1 MNHNS and CDR2 SASEGT. This CDR3 has 16 residues. Here the CDR3 DNA reads TGTGCCAGCAGTGAATACGGGAGGGGAGAGGGTACTGAAGCTTTCTTT. Amino acid sequence: CASSEYGRGEGTEAFF.

The J gene is TRBJ1-6, the V gene TRBV20-1; D is unresolved. Germline V gene sequence: CDR1 DFQATT, CDR2 SNEGSKA (reference sequence). Deletions cut 3 bases from V and 6 bases from J, with 6 bases between. The CDR3 extends over 12 amino acids. CDR3 loop: CSASDSNSPLHF. Here the CDR3 DNA reads TGCAGTGCTAGTGACTCTAATTCACCCCTCCACTTT.

This rearrangement joins TRBV10-2 to TRBJ1-2, with D possibly matching TRBD1 (5 bases). V gave up 2 bases and J gave up 5 bases, with 12 bases separating them. There are 14 residues in the CDR3. The germline gives CDR1 WSHSY, CDR2 SAAADI. CDR3 sequence reads: CASSEQGAGYGYTF. As DNA, the CDR3 is TGCGCCAGCAGTGAGCAAGGGGCCGGGTATGGCTACACCTTC.

The rearrangement links TRBV19 to TRBJ2-6; D remains unclear. V was clipped by 5 bases and J by 0 bases, with 5 bases between them. The CDR3 runs to 14 residues. The V gene's germline CDR1 is LNHDA and CDR2 SQIVND (reference sequence). The CDR3 spells CASSSVSGANVLTF. Written as DNA, the CDR3 is TGTGCCAGTAGTTCGGTCTCTGGGGCCAACGTCCTGACTTTC.

The chain links TRBV5-6 to TRBJ2-2; 10 bases align to TRBD1. J lost 4 bases, V lost 4 bases, and 13 bases had no gene match. Germline V lookup: CDR1 SGHDT, CDR2 YYEEEE. This CDR3 contains 18 residues. The CDR3 region is CASSPPTGGIWGTGELFF. Here the CDR3 DNA reads TGTGCCAGCAGCCCTCCGACAGGGGGCATTTGGGGCACCGGGGAGCTGTTTTTT.